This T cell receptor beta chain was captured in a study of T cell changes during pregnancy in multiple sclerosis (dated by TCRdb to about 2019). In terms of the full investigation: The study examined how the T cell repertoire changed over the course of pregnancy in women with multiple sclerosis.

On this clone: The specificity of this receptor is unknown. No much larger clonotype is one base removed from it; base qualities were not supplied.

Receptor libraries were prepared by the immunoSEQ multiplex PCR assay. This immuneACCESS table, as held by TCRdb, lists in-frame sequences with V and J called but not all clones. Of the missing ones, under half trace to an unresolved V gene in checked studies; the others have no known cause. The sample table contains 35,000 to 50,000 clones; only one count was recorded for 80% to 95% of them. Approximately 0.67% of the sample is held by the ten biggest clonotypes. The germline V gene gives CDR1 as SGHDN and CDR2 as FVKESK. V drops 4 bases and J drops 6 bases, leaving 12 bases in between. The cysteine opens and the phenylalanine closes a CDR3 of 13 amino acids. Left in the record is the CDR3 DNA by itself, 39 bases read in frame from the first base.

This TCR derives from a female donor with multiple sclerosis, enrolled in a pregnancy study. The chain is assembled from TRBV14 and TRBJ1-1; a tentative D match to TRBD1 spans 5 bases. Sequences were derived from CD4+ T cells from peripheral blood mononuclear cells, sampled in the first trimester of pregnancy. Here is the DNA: TGTGCCAGCAGCCTGTTCGGGGGGGCTGAAGCTTTCTTT. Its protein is CASSLFGGAEAFF.